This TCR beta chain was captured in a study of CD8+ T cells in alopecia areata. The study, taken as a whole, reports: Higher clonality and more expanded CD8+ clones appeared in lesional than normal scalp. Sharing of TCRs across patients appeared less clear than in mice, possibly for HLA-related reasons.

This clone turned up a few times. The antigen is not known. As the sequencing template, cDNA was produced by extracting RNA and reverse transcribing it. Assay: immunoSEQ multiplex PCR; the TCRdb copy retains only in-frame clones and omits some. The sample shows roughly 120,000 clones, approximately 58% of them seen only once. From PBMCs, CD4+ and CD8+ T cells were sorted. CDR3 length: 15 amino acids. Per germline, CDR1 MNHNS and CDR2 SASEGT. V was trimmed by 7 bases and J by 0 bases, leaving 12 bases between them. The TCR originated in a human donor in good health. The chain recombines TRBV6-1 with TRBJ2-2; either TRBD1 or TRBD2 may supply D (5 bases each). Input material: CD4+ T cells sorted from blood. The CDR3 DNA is TGTGCCAGCATGGGGGACCCAGCGAACACCGGGGAGCTGTTTTTT. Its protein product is CASMGDPANTGELFF.